What follows are 32 T cell receptor beta chains derived from one specimen sequenced in a study of T cells after yellow fever vaccination. TCRdb reprocessed the 5' RACE reads via MiXCR and lists one record per CDR3 protein. The table lists roughly 120,000 distinct CDR3 sequences, around 6.7% of them singletons. Material: CD4+ T cells sorted from PBMCs, obtained approximately 40 days after the first yellow fever vaccination. The receptors derive from a man younger than 35 who received the YFV17D yellow fever vaccine.

This clonotype came up a few times. The genes are TRBV5-1 and TRBJ1-1; D ambiguous. Germline CDR1 and CDR2: SGHRS and YFSETQ. This CDR3 is built from 15 residues. The germline V and J ends were trimmed by 5 bases and 1 base, with 15 bases remaining between them. The CDR3 loop reads CASSFNPAGNTEAFF. The CDR3 DNA is TGCGCCAGCAGTTTTAACCCCGCGGGGAACACTGAAGCTTTCTTT.

This clonotype was seen at least ten times. The chain links TRBV4-1 to TRBJ1-1; no reliable D call. CDR3 size: 15 residues. Germline CDR1 is MGHRA and CDR2 is YSYEKL. V lost 1 base, J lost 1 base, and 10 bases lay in between. The CDR3 coding sequence is TGCGCCAGCAGCCAAGTGAGCCGGAAGAACACTGAAGCTTTCTTT. It codes for CASSQVSRKNTEAFF.

This chain links TRBV12-5 with TRBJ1-2; D gene ambiguous. V was clipped by 6 bases and J by 8 bases, with 16 bases between them. This CDR3 comprises 13 residues. Germline CDR1 LGHNT, CDR2 FRNRAP. The CDR3 DNA sequence: TGTGCTAGTGGACAAGCCCCCACACGGGGCTACACCTTC. Residues: CASGQAPTRGYTF.

Ten or more counts support this clonotype. The CDR3, as DNA: TGTGCCAGCAGCCAAGCTAGCGGGGGGGCCGGGTTTCACGAGCAGTACTTC. This encodes CASSQASGGAGFHEQYF. This rearrangement joins TRBV3-1 to TRBJ2-7, with 12 positions matching TRBD2. Germline CDR1 reads LGHDT; CDR2 reads YNNKEL (reference sequence). The V and J ends lost 1 base and 5 bases, in that order; junction bases with no gene match: 9. The CDR3 runs 17 residues.

This clonotype has a count of ten or more. At one of its ends the junction is not consistent with the germline gene, which may arise from a read error. The chain is built from TRBV4-1 and TRBJ2-5; the D gene is possibly TRBD2 (5 bases). Per germline, CDR1 MGHRA and CDR2 YSYEKL. The CDR3 sequence is 14 residues long. The chain's CDR3 is CASSQDREERGFFF. Written as DNA, the CDR3 is TGCGCCAGCAGCCAAGATCGGGAAGAGAGAGGTTTTTTCTTC.

The gene calls are TRBV6-5 and TRBJ1-2; D is unclear. The germline CDR1 and CDR2 sequences are MNHEY and SVGAGI. Deletions cut 0 bases from V and 5 bases from J, with 10 bases between. The length of the CDR3 is 14 residues. The CDR3 nucleotides read TGTGCCAGCAGTTACTCTATCAGCAAATATGGCTACACCTTC. This codes for CASSYSISKYGYTF.

V and J are TRBV5-1 and TRBJ2-6; D not certain. Germline V gives CDR1 SGHRS, CDR2 YFSETQ. This CDR3 region has 14 residues. Trimming stripped 7 bases from V and 3 bases from J, with 11 bases between. CDR3 nucleotides: TGCGCCAGCGAAGAGGCAGTTGGGGCCAACGTCCTGACTTTC. Translating gives CASEEAVGANVLTF.

This clonotype occurred many times. The rearrangement uses TRBV12-3 or TRBV12-4 and TRBJ2-1; D is possibly TRBD1 (6 bases). This CDR3 has 13 residues. The germline V and J ends were trimmed by 1 base and 6 bases, with 7 bases remaining between them. The chain's CDR3 is CASSLVQGNEQFF. CDR3 DNA sequence: TGTGCCAGCAGTTTAGTACAGGGCAATGAGCAGTTCTTC.

There are many counts of this clonotype. The V and J genes are TRBV15 and TRBJ2-7; D remains unclear. The CDR3 consists of 13 residues. With 1 base removed from V and 2 bases from J, the gap between germline ends came to 6 bases. Germline V CDR1 and CDR2: LNHNV, YYDKDF (reference sequence). As DNA, the CDR3 is TGTGCCACCAGCAGAGTTCTAGCCTACGAGCAGTACGTC. This codes for CATSRVLAYEQYV.

This clonotype was seen at least ten times. The V call is TRBV5-1, the J call TRBJ2-3, with D hard to call. Trimming shortened V by 4 bases and J by 2 bases, and 11 bases separated the two germline ends. Germline-derived CDR1 and CDR2 are SGHRS and YFSETQ. The CDR3 runs 14 residues. CDR3 in amino acids: CASSKDGYTDTQYF. The CDR3 region has the DNA TGCGCCAGCAGCAAGGACGGATACACAGATACGCAGTATTTT.

Many counts were recorded for this clonotype. The chain uses TRBV7-2 and TRBJ2-1; D unresolved. Deletions cut 1 base from V and 5 bases from J, with 6 bases between. The CDR3 totals 13 residues. Germline assignment: CDR1 SGHTA and CDR2 FQGNSA. The CDR3 DNA sequence: TGTGCCAGCAGCTTAGGCTGGGACAATGAGCAGTTCTTC. Protein sequence: CASSLGWDNEQFF.

This clonotype was observed at least ten times. The chain recombines TRBV27 with TRBJ2-7, with a tentative D call TRBD2 (6 bases). Trimming stripped 6 bases from V and 2 bases from J, with 17 bases between. This CDR3 spans 15 amino acids. Germline CDR1 is MNHEY and CDR2 is SMNVEV (reference sequence). This CDR3 is CASSSRGVGPYEQYF. DNA of the CDR3: TGTGCCAGCAGCTCTCGCGGGGTGGGGCCCTACGAGCAGTACTTC.

This clonotype has a count of ten or more. This chain uses TRBV5-6 with TRBJ1-4; D is undetermined. V was pared by 0 bases and J by 0 bases, with 9 bases between. Germline lookup yields CDR1 SGHDT and CDR2 YYEEEE. This CDR3 contains 16 residues. The CDR3 DNA reads as TGTGCCAGCAGCTTGGAGGGATCGGCAACTAATGAAAAACTGTTTTTT. Amino acid sequence: CASSLEGSATNEKLFF. Complete variable domain (other parts from reference TRBV5-6 and TRBJ1-4): DAGVTQSPTHLIKTRGQQVTLRCSPKSGHDTVSWYQQALGQGPQFIFQYYEEEERQRGNFPDRFSGHQFPNYSSELNVNALLLGDSALYLCASSLEGSATNEKLFFGSGTQLSVL.

This clonotype was picked up many times. V and J are TRBV12-3 or TRBV12-4 and TRBJ1-1, with 10 bases matching TRBD1. The CDR3 covers 14 residues. V shed 5 bases and J 4 bases; nucleotides not matched to a gene: 4. Here the CDR3 DNA reads TGTGCCAGCAGTAACGGACAGGGGGGCACTGAAGCTTTCTTT. It translates to CASSNGQGGTEAFF.

Comments on this clonotype: Possible read error: a much larger clone is one base away. The V and J genes are TRBV5-5 and TRBJ1-1; possible D gene TRBD1, 5 bases. Germline loops: CDR1 SGHKS, CDR2 YYEKEE (reference sequence). Trimming took off 3 bases at V and 6 bases at J, with 12 bases between the two ends. The CDR3 runs 13 residues. The CDR3 protein is CASSSVWDAEAFF. The CDR3 DNA reads as TGTGCCAGCAGCTCTGTGTGGGACGCTGAAGCTTTCTTT.

This clonotype appeared a single time. This may be a read error: a much more frequent sequence differs by one nucleotide. The V call is TRBV5-3, the J call TRBJ2-5; tentative D call: TRBD1 (5 bases). TRBV5-3 is classed as an ORF, of uncertain function. The length of the CDR3 is 14 residues. Trimming stripped 0 bases from V and 1 base from J, with 7 bases between. The CDR3 region has the DNA TGTGCCAGAAGCTTGGGACAGATCCAAGAGACCCAGTACTTC. This sequence encodes CARSLGQIQETQYF.

This clonotype was seen ten or more times. This chain uses TRBV5-1 with TRBJ2-1; D uncertain. CDR3 length: 15 amino acids. Trimming cost V 0 bases and J 0 bases, with 7 bases left between them. Germline loops: CDR1 SGHRS, CDR2 YFSETQ. The CDR3 loop is CASSLASSSYNEQFF. CDR3 sequence (DNA): TGCGCCAGCAGCTTGGCTTCGAGCTCCTACAATGAGCAGTTCTTC.

This clonotype was detected a few times. The chain has TRBV20-1 and TRBJ2-1, with a tentative D call TRBD1 (5 bases). The CDR3 contains 14 residues. Trimming cost V 0 bases and J 5 bases, with 11 bases left between them. Per the germline V gene, CDR1 is DFQATT and CDR2 is SNEGSKA (reference sequence). The CDR3 DNA sequence: TGCAGTGCTAGAGATCCTCAGGGTCACAATGAGCAGTTCTTC. Amino acid sequence: CSARDPQGHNEQFF.

The V gene is TRBV5-1, the J gene TRBJ2-2; D remains ambiguous. The V and J ends lost 7 bases and 0 bases respectively, with 10 bases between them. Germline V CDR1 and CDR2: SGHRS, YFSETQ. The CDR3 has 14 amino acids. CDR3 sequence (DNA): TGCGCCAGCTCGATCGCAGCGAACACCGGGGAGCTGTTTTTT. It encodes CASSIAANTGELFF.

The rearrangement links TRBV28 to TRBJ2-7; a possible D gene is TRBD2 (5 bases). This CDR3 is built from 13 residues. V gave up 6 bases and J gave up 5 bases, with 14 bases separating them. Germline V gene data show CDR1 as MDHEN and CDR2 as SYDVKM. The CDR3 nucleotides read TGTGCCAGCAGGCCCGGGGTCGGGAACGAGCAGTACGTC. Protein: CASRPGVGNEQYV.

This clonotype was found many times. The V and J genes are TRBV7-9 and TRBJ2-3; 7 nucleotides align to TRBD2. Germline CDR1 reads SEHNR; CDR2 reads FQNEAQ (reference sequence). The V and J ends lost 3 bases and 2 bases, in that order; junction bases with no gene match: 2. CDR3 length: 14 amino acids. For the CDR3, the DNA is TGTGCCAGCAGCTTCGGGGGGAACACAGATACGCAGTATTTT. This translates into CASSFGGNTDTQYF. Full variable domain (rest looked up from reference TRBV7-9 and TRBJ2-3): DTGVSQNPRHKITKRGQNVTFRCDPISEHNRLYWYRQTLGQGPEFLTYFQNEAQLEKSRLLSDRFSAERPKGSFSTLEIQRTEQGDSAMYLCASSFGGNTDTQYFGPGTRLTVL.

This clonotype was observed a handful of times. The chain carries TRBV5-1 and TRBJ2-5; 8 bases fit TRBD2. V lost 0 bases to trimming and J lost 5 bases; unmatched junction nucleotides: 9. Germline assignment: CDR1 SGHRS and CDR2 YFSETQ. The CDR3 is made up of 16 amino acids. CDR3 DNA: TGCGCCAGCAGCTTGGTGGGGACTAGGGGGATCGAGACCCAGTACTTC. This codes for CASSLVGTRGIETQYF.

This clonotype was observed many times. This chain joins TRBV6-5 and TRBJ1-2; TRBD1 might be the D (5 bases). This CDR3 contains 13 residues. The germline V and J ends were trimmed by 6 bases and 3 bases, with 11 bases remaining between them. The germline gives CDR1 MNHEY, CDR2 SVGAGI. In DNA, the CDR3 is TGTGCCAGCAGCCCGGGACGGGACTATGGCTACACCTTC. This translates into CASSPGRDYGYTF.

This clonotype has at least ten counts. This chain connects TRBV5-1 to TRBJ2-2; 8 bases are shared with TRBD1. The V and J ends lost 6 bases and 6 bases, in that order; junction bases with no gene match: 10. Germline V lookup: CDR1 SGHRS, CDR2 YFSETQ. CDR3 length: 15 amino acids. CDR3 region: CASKDRASSAGELFF. CDR3 sequence (DNA): TGCGCCAGCAAGGACAGGGCAAGTTCAGCCGGGGAGCTGTTTTTT.

This clonotype has a count of ten or more. The chain couples TRBV11-2 to TRBJ1-3; D call uncertain. The CDR3 loop spans 17 amino acids. V was pared by 0 bases and J by 0 bases, with 12 bases between. CDR1 is SGHAT and CDR2 is FQNNGV in the germline V gene. CDR3 residues: CASSLERVSSSGNTIYF. The CDR3 DNA reads as TGTGCCAGCAGCTTAGAACGGGTTTCAAGCTCTGGAAACACCATATATTTT.

Ten or more counts support this clonotype. The CDR3 DNA is TGTGCCAGCAGCCCGAACAGACTAGCGCGAAACATTCAGTACTTC. Translated: CASSPNRLARNIQYF. This chain links TRBV7-2 with TRBJ2-4; 8 bases line up with TRBD2. V shed 5 bases and J 6 bases; nucleotides not matched to a gene: 9. The CDR3 has 15 amino acids. Per germline, CDR1 SGHTA and CDR2 FQGNSA.

This clonotype came up many times. The chain combines TRBV4-3 with TRBJ1-2, with TRBD1 matching over 7 bases. CDR3 length: 13 amino acids. The V segment lost 3 bases and the J segment 4 bases; nucleotides outside the gene matches: 2. CDR1 LGHNA and CDR2 YSLEER come from the germline V gene. In DNA, the CDR3 is TGCGCCAGCAGCCAGCGACAGGGCTATGGCTACACCTTC. Translated, it gives CASSQRQGYGYTF.

The table lists this clonotype with many counts. The chain employs TRBV5-1 and TRBJ2-5; 7 nucleotides agree with TRBD1. The CDR3 extends over 15 amino acids. With 2 bases clipped from V and 4 bases from J, the junction kept 8 bases outside the gene matches. Germline CDR1 SGHRS, CDR2 YFSETQ. The chain's CDR3 is CASSFGANRGETQYF. In DNA form, the CDR3 reads TGCGCCAGCAGCTTTGGGGCCAACAGGGGAGAGACCCAGTACTTC.

This clonotype was observed many times. CDR3 sequence (DNA): TGCGCCAGCAGCGGAAGGAGCGGGGTCACAGATACGCAGTATTTT. Translated: CASSGRSGVTDTQYF. V and J are TRBV4-3 and TRBJ2-3; the match to TRBD2 covers 7 bases. The ends lost 5 bases at V and 2 bases at J; junction bases unmatched: 7. The germline gives CDR1 LGHNA, CDR2 YSLEER. The CDR3 is 15 amino acids.

This clonotype was seen at least ten times. The chain has TRBV7-2 and TRBJ1-5; tentatively, D is TRBD1 (6 bases). CDR1 is SGHTA, CDR2 FQGNSA, per germline. With 2 bases removed from V and 9 bases from J, the gap between germline ends came to 14 bases. This CDR3 spans 14 amino acids. This chain's CDR3 is CASSLRRGEVPQHF. In DNA, the CDR3 is TGTGCCAGCAGCTTACGCAGGGGTGAGGTGCCCCAGCATTTT.

This clonotype was found many times. The chain combines TRBV4-3 with TRBJ1-2; 7 bases are shared with TRBD1. Germline assignment: CDR1 LGHNA and CDR2 YSLEER. The CDR3 is made up of 20 amino acids. J gave up 0 bases and V 3 bases, and 19 bases lay outside the gene matches. The CDR3 is CASSQYTSTGTVTSNYGYTF. As DNA, the CDR3 is TGCGCCAGCAGCCAGTATACCTCGACCGGGACAGTAACTTCTAACTATGGCTACACCTTC.

This clonotype was counted at least ten times. CDR3 in amino acids: CASSLRDSYEQYF. CDR3 nucleotide sequence: TGCGCCAGCAGCTTGCGGGACTCCTACGAGCAGTACTTC. The rearrangement joins TRBV5-1 to TRBJ2-7, with D possibly TRBD2 on 5 matching bases. V dropped 1 base and J dropped 0 bases, with 5 bases sitting between them. CDR3 length: 13 residues. Per germline, CDR1 SGHRS and CDR2 YFSETQ.